Sequencing of this T cell receptor beta chain was carried out in a study of blood T cells in healthy people across ages. The second PCR ran about 6 to 12 cycles with a sample-barcoded 5' primer and J-beta primers. Sequencing of every sample gave 2.5 million or more CDR3-containing paired-end reads. A single record per CDR3 protein comes from TCRdb applying MiXCR to the 5' RACE reads. The data hold approximately 1.5 million distinct CDR3 sequences, with around 35% observed a single time. CDR3 length equals 15 residues. Trimming cost V 2 bases and J 1 base, with 11 bases left between them. Looked up from germline, CDR1 is SGDLS and CDR2 is YYNGEE. In each sample, at least 6.5 million PBMCs were isolated. Each sample provided at least 5 micrograms of extracted total RNA.

The sequence derives from a woman in her twenties or thirties in good health. The specimen sequenced was blood. The rearrangement uses TRBV9 and TRBJ2-3, with no clear D. The CDR3 bases are TGTGCCAGCAGCGTCCGAGAGACGGGCACAGATACGCAGTATTTT. It yields the protein CASSVRETGTDTQYF. Filled out from reference TRBV9 and TRBJ2-3, the complete variable domain reads DSGVTQTPKHLITATGQRVTLRCSPRSGDLSVYWYQQSLDQGLQFLIQYYNGEERAKGNILERFSAQQFPDLHSELNLSSLELGDSALYFCASSVRETGTDTQYFGPGTRLTVL.